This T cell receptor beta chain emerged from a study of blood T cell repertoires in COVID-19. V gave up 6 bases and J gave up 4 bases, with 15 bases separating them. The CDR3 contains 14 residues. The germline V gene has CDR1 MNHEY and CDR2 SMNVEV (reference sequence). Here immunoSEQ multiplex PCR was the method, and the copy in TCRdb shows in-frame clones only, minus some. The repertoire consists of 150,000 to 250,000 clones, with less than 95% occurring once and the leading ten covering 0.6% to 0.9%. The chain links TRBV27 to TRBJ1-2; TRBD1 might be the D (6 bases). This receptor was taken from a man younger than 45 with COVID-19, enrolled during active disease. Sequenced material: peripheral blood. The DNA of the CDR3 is TGTGCCAGCAGGATTTCCGGGACACTCTATGGCTACACCTTC. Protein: CASRISGTLYGYTF.